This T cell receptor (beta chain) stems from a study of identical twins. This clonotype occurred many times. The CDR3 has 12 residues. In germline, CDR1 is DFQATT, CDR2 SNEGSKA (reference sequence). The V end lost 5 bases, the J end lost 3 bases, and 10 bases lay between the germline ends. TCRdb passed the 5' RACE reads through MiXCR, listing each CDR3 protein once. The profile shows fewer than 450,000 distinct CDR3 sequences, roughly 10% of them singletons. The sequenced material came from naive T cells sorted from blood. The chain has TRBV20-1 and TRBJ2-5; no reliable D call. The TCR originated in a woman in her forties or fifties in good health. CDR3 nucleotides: TGCAGTGCTCGGGTTGGGGAAGAGACCCAGTACTTC. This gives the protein CSARVGEETQYF.